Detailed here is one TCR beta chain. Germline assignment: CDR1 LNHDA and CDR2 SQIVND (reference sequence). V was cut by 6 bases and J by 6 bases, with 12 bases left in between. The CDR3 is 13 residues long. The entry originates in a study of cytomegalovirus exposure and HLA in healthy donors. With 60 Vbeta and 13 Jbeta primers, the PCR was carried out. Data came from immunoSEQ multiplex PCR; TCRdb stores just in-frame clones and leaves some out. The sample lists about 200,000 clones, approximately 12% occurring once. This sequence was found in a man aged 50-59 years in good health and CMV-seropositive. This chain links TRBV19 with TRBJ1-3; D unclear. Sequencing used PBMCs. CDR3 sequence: CASSIWGANTIYF. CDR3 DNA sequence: TGTGCCAGTAGCATCTGGGGAGCAAACACCATATATTTT.